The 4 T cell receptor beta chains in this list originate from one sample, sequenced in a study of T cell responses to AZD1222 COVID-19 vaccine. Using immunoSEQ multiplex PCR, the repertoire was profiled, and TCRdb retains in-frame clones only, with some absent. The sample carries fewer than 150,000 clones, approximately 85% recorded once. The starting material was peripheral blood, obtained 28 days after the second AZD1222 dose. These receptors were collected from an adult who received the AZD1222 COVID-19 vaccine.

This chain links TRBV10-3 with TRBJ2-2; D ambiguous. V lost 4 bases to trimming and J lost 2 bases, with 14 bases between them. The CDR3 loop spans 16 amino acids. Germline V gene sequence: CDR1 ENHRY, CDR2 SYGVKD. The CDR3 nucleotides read TGTGCCATCAGTGTCCTGACAAGGTTTAACACCGGGGAGCTGTTTTTT. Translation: CAISVLTRFNTGELFF.

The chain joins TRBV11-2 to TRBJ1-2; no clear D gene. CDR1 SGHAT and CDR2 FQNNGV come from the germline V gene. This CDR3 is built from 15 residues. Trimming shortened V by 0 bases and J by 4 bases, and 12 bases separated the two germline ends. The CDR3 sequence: CASSLDSGSLYGYTF. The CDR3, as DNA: TGTGCCAGCAGCTTAGATTCGGGATCGCTCTATGGCTACACCTTC.

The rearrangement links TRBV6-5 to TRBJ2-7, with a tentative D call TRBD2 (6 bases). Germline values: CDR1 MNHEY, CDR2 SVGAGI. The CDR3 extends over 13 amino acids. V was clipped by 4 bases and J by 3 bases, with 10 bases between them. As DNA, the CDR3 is TGTGCCAGCAGTTCGGGGACTCGCTACGAGCAGTACTTC. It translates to CASSSGTRYEQYF.

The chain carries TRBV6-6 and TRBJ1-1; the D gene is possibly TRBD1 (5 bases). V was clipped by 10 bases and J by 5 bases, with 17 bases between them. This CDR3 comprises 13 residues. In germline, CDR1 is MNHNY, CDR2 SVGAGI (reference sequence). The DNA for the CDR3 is TGTGCCACCCGAACACCCGAGGGGACTGAAGCTTTCTTT. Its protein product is CATRTPEGTEAFF.